This TCR beta chain was recorded in a study of blood T cell repertoires in COVID-19. Across the whole study: Sources were T cells, B-cell-depleted T cells, or PBMCs; the material itself was cDNA or gDNA.

Enrolled during active infection, Seattle patients were then followed longitudinally. Clones were sequenced by immunoSEQ multiplex PCR, and TCRdb holds only the in-frame ones, with some missing. This table has about 49,000 clones, 81% appearing once. Losses at the gene ends were 4 bases for V and 2 bases for J; bases not matched to a gene: 6. The CDR3 consists of 16 residues. Looked up from germline, CDR1 is GTSNPN and CDR2 is SVGIG (reference sequence). This clonotype was sampled from a woman of 80 years or more with COVID-19, enrolled during active disease. The sequenced sample consisted of peripheral blood. The chain carries TRBV30 and TRBJ2-3; 13 nucleotides agree with TRBD2. The CDR3 loop is CAWTPGLAGTTDTQYF. The CDR3 DNA is TGTGCCTGGACCCCGGGACTAGCGGGGACCACAGATACGCAGTATTTT.